Sequencing of this T cell receptor beta chain was carried out in a study of cytomegalovirus exposure and HLA in healthy donors. Study-level findings and limits: The authors enumerated 150 to 200 TCR beta chains as linked to cytomegalovirus. There were some public TCRs occurring in many donors, but most TCR sequences were rare. In vitro work confirmed that a few CMV-associated chains recognize CMV antigens.

Sequencing used immunoSEQ multiplex PCR; TCRdb keeps in-frame clones, though not all of them. Here the sample spans roughly 80,000 clones, just over 90% being singletons. Germline CDR1 and CDR2: MGHRA and YSYEKL. Between the trimmed V and J ends, which lost 4 bases and 6 bases, there was a span of 15 bases. The CDR3 length is 14 residues. As for this clone: The antigen is unknown.

The source material was PBMCs. The TCR comes from a man younger than 40 in good health and CMV-seronegative. The rearrangement uses TRBV4-1 and TRBJ1-1; D not certain. Here the CDR3 DNA reads TGCGCCAGCAGCCCCCCTACATACACAGCTGAAGCTTTCTTT. Residues: CASSPPTYTAEAFF.